This T cell receptor (beta chain) was identified during a study of blood T cell repertoires in COVID-19. As for the study in general: Researchers got acute and convalescent COVID-19 samples from the United States, Italy and Spain. Sources were T cells, B-cell-depleted T cells, or PBMCs; the material itself was cDNA or gDNA.

During active infection, Seattle patients enrolled and were then monitored through disease. In the study's own analysis: Amplifying reference gene primers gave estimates of nucleated cell counts. The method was immunoSEQ multiplex PCR; TCRdb's version includes in-frame clones alone and lacks a portion of them. That table supplies the V and J calls and clone size; D and trimming were determined from the DNA. The sample has roughly 440,000 clones; about 91% are singletons. The receptor was derived from a woman in her forties or fifties with COVID-19, enrolled during active disease. Material: peripheral blood.

CDR3 sequence: CASSSNRGGAFF. For the CDR3, the DNA is TGTGCCAGCAGCTCGAACAGGGGGGGAGCTTTCTTT. The chain combines TRBV21-1 with TRBJ1-1; the table's D call TRBD1 went unverified against the DNA. TRBV21-1 is flagged as a pseudogene. The CDR3 spans 12 residues.